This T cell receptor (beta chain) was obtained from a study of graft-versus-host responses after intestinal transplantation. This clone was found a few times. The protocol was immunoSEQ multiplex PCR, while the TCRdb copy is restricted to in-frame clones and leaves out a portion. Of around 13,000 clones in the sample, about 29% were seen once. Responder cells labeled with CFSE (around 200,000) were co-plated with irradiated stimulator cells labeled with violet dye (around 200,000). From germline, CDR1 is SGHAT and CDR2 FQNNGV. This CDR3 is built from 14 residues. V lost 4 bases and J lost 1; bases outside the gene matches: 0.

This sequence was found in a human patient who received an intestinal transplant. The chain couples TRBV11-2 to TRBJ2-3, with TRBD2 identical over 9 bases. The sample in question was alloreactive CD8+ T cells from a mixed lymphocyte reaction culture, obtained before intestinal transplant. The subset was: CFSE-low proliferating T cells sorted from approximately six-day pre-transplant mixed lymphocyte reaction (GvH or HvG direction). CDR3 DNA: TGTGCCAGCAGCTGGACTAGCGGCACAGATACGCAGTATTTT. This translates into CASSWTSGTDTQYF. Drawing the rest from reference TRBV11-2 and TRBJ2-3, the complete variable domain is EAGVAQSPRYKIIEKRQSVAFWCNPISGHATLYWYQQILGQGPKLLIQFQNNGVVDDSQLPKDRFSAERLKGVDSTLKIQPAKLEDSAVYLCASSWTSGTDTQYFGPGTRLTVL.